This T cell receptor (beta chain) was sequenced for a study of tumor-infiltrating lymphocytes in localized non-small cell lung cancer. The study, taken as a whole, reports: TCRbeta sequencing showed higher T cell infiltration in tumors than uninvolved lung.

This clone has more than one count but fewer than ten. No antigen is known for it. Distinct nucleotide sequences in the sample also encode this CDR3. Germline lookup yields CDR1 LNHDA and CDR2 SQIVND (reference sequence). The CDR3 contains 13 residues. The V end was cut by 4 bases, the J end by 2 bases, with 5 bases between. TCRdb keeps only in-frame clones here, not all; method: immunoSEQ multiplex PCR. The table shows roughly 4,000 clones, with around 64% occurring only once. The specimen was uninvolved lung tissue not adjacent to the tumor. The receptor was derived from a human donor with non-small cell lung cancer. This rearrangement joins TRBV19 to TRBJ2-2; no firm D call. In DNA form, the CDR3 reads TGTGCCAGTAGTAACCCCAACACCGGGGAGCTGTTTTTT. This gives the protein CASSNPNTGELFF.